This TCR beta chain was found in a study of molecular identifiers for immune sequencing clone quantification. Whole-study context: Naive CD8 RNA (20,000 or 100,000 cells) was divided into five aliquots, with four sequenced.

This clonotype was recorded many times. Antigen: not known. Study-wide results and caveats: Clones with over 20 RNA copies captured over 99% of effector molecules but under 1% of naive ones.

Germline CDR1 reads LGHNA; CDR2 reads YSLEER. J gave up 4 bases and V 1 base, and 7 bases lay outside the gene matches. The CDR3 contains 15 residues. TCRdb called the PCR reads again in MiXCR, with one record for every CDR3 protein. The sample contains 600,000 to 650,000 distinct CDR3 sequences, 15% to 20% of which appear only once. The rearrangement uses TRBV4-3 and TRBJ2-7, with 7 bases identical to TRBD2. Sequencing was carried out using naive CD8+ T cells from blood, with Jurkat cell RNA spiked in. Subset indicated: FACS-sorted CD8+CD4-CCR7+CD45RA+ naive T cells. This sequence originates from a human donor in good health. Some libraries in this study had Jurkat cell RNA spiked in. CDR3 bases: TGCGCCAGCAGCCAAGCAACGCCTAGCGGTTACGAGCAGTACTTC. Amino acid sequence: CASSQATPSGYEQYF.